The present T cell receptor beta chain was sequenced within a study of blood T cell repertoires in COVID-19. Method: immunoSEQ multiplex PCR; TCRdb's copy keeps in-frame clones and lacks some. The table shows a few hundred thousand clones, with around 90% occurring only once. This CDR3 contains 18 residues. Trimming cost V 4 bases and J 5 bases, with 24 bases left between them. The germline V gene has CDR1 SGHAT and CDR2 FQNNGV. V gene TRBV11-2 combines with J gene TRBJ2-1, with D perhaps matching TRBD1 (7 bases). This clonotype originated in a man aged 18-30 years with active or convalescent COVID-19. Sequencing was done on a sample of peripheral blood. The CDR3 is CASSWWFRETGNHNEQFF. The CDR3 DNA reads TGTGCCAGCAGCTGGTGGTTTCGGGAGACAGGGAACCACAATGAGCAGTTCTTC.